Listed below are T cell receptor beta chains from one sample, sequenced in a study of low-dose radiotherapy and immunotherapy resistance in tumors. MiXCR, run by TCRdb on the reads, gives a single entry per CDR3 protein. The data contain 85,000 to 95,000 distinct CDR3 sequences, more than 8% of them seen just once; the ten biggest clones take up 0.95% to 1.3%. Sequencing used PBMCs, obtained before treatment. These receptors originate from a male donor with prostate cancer. Both conserved end residues are trimmed from each CDR3.

v_call,j_call,cdr3_aa
TRBV5-1,TRBJ2-5,ASSFGQGRETQY
TRBV16,TRBJ2-1,ASRDRPYNEQF
TRBV7-6,TRBJ2-7,ASSSRTSGINYEQY
TRBV28,TRBJ1-1,ASSPPGQGKGTEAF
TRBV9,TRBJ2-2,ASSVGAGWRDTGELF
TRBV2,TRBJ1-6,ASTNQGGLGSPLH
TRBV29-1,TRBJ2-1,SVDRTGVGEQF
TRBV27,TRBJ1-3,ASSLTGAPGNTIY
TRBV3-1,TRBJ2-5,ASSLWDSGQETQY
TRBV5-5,TRBJ2-2,ASSWAGFSATGELF
TRBV5-1,TRBJ2-7,ASSLNYPSGRIYEQY
TRBV25-1,TRBJ2-7,ASTRTGDEQY
TRBV6-5,TRBJ2-5,ASSFLTGEDETQY
TRBV7-9,TRBJ2-7,ASSSLAGTGPYEQY
TRBV2,TRBJ2-3,ASSFGRPSTDTQY
TRBV7-8,TRBJ2-1,ASSRAYSYNEQF
TRBV12-3/TRBV12-4,TRBJ1-3,ASSLGRILSGNTIY
TRBV29-1,TRBJ2-3,SVDSGGTDTQY
TRBV6-5,TRBJ2-2,ASGYRGGYTGELF